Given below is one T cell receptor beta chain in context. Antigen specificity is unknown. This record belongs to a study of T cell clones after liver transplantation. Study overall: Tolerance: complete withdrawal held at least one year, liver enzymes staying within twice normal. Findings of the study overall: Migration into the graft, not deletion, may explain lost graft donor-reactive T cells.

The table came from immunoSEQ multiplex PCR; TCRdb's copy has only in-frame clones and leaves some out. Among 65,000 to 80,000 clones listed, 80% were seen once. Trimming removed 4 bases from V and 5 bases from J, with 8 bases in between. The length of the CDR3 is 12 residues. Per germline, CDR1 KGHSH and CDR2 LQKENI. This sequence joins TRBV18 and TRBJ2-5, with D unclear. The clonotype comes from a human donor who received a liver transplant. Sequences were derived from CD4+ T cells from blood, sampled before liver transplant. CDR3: CASSLRMETQYF. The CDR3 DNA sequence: TGTGCCAGCTCACTCCGGATGGAGACCCAGTACTTC.